This record concerns one TCR beta chain sequence. The source of the sample is a study of T cells expressing NK-cell markers. The CDR3 has 14 residues. Germline V gene lookup returns CDR1 LGHDT and CDR2 YNNKEL (reference sequence). Using the 5' RACE reads, TCRdb records one entry per CDR3 protein without DNA. The sample table sets out 450,000 to 600,000 distinct CDR3 sequences. The origin of this receptor is a man younger than 30 in good health. Source material: blood T cells: a sorted CD56 or NKG2C T cell subset, CD4+ or CD8+ T cells, or bulk PBMC T cells (not recorded which). The chain employs TRBV3-1 and TRBJ2-7; there is no DNA to check the TCRdb D call of TRBD1. CDR3 sequence: CASSLPGQHYEQYF.